This TCR beta chain comes out of a study of T cell responses to AZD1222 COVID-19 vaccine. Germline CDR1 and CDR2: LGHDT and YNNKEL (reference sequence). V was trimmed by 0 bases and J by 0 bases, leaving 11 bases between them. This CDR3 has 17 residues. The data were produced by immunoSEQ multiplex PCR, yet TCRdb's version contains in-frame clones alone and is incomplete. The sample consists of 25,000 to 30,000 clones, more than 70% of them appearing once. The clonotype comes from an adult in good health. The sample was peripheral blood, taken on day 0 of AZD1222 vaccination. The V call is TRBV3-1 (or the pseudogene TRBV3-2), the J call TRBJ2-2; D might be TRBD2 (5 bases). The DNA for the CDR3 is TGTGCCAGCAGCCAAGATGTGAGCGGATCGAACACCGGGGAGCTGTTTTTT. Amino acids: CASSQDVSGSNTGELFF.